The subject of this entry is one TCR beta chain. The study ran its PCR with 60 Vbeta and 13 Jbeta primers. Clones were sequenced by immunoSEQ multiplex PCR, and TCRdb holds only the in-frame ones, with some missing. The listing records tens of thousands of clones. Germline values: CDR1 SEHNR, CDR2 FQNEAQ (reference sequence). Trimming took 3 bases from V and 2 from J, leaving 15 bases between them. The CDR3 has 16 residues. This sample stems from a study of cytomegalovirus exposure and HLA in healthy donors. Background on the study: The Caucasian-associated ancestry cluster held around 76% of a few hundred genotyped donors.

The sequenced sample was PBMCs. The chain recombines TRBV7-9 with TRBJ2-3; tentative D call: TRBD1 (5 bases). This TCR derives from a man younger than 35 in good health and CMV-seropositive. CDR3 bases: TGTGCCAGCAGCTTTACCCAGGGAACTCACACAGATACGCAGTATTTT. Its protein product is CASSFTQGTHTDTQYF.